Listed below are T cell receptor beta chains from one sample, sequenced in a study of response to subunit inactivated influenza vaccine. Using its own MiXCR run on the RT-PCR reads, TCRdb lists one record per CDR3 protein. This sample has 400,000 to 650,000 distinct CDR3 sequences; around 7.7% occur once, and the top ten carry over 10%. Specimen: PBMCs from blood, collected around 25 months after vaccination. The receptors shown here come from a man between 50 and 69 years old who received an inactivated influenza vaccine. CDR3s include the opening cysteine and the closing phenylalanine or tryptophan. D genes are given only for firm matches. The size entry is marked missing in some rows and otherwise reads once, few, many or a size class.

D gene	clone size	CDR3 length	V gene	J gene	CDR3 protein	CDR3 DNA
.	many	14	TRBV20-1	TRBJ2-2	CSAKGLANTGELFF	TGCAGTGCCAAGGGGCTCGCGAACACCGGGGAGCTGTTTTTT
TRBD2	.	15	TRBV15	TRBJ2-7	CATSRVISGIDEQYF	TGTGCCACCAGCAGAGTGATAAGCGGGATCGATGAGCAGTACTTC
.	few	14	TRBV15	TRBJ1-1	CATSRGSMNTEAFF	TGTGCCACCAGCAGGGGGTCCATGAACACTGAAGCTTTCTTT
TRBD1	.	16	TRBV4-2	TRBJ2-3	CASSQDRDRAADTQYF	TGTGCCAGCAGCCAAGATAGGGACAGGGCGGCAGATACGCAGTATTTT
TRBD1	many	15	TRBV10-3	TRBJ2-7	CAISEKGQGGYEQYF	TGTGCCATCAGTGAGAAGGGACAGGGGGGCTACGAGCAGTACTTC
TRBD1	many	15	TRBV12-3/TRBV12-4	TRBJ1-5	CASRPGQVLYQPQHF	TGTGCCAGCAGGCCTGGACAGGTCTTATATCAGCCCCAGCATTTT
TRBD1	.	17	TRBV24-1	TRBJ2-1	CATSDPPGQGTVGEQFF	TGTGCCACCAGTGACCCCCCGGGACAGGGTACAGTCGGTGAGCAGTTCTTC
TRBD2	few	13	TRBV29-1	TRBJ2-7	CSVATSGAYEQYF	TGCAGCGTTGCCACTAGCGGGGCCTACGAGCAGTACTTC
.	many	12	TRBV9	TRBJ2-2	CASSETTGELFF	TGTGCCAGCAGCGAGACCACCGGGGAGCTGTTTTTT
.	many	13	TRBV19	TRBJ1-2	CASSPGPGYGYTF	TGTGCCAGTAGCCCCGGGCCGGGATATGGCTACACCTTC
.	many	15	TRBV30	TRBJ1-5	CAWSLMGRQNQPQHF	TGTGCCTGGAGTCTGATGGGACGGCAGAATCAGCCCCAGCATTTT
TRBD1	many	14	TRBV5-1	TRBJ2-7	CASRTGGSIYEQYF	TGCGCCAGCAGAACAGGGGGCTCGATCTACGAGCAGTACTTC
TRBD2	many	14	TRBV5-1	TRBJ2-5	CASSIWRGEETQYF	TGCGCCAGCAGCATCTGGCGGGGGGAAGAGACCCAGTACTTC
.	.	12	TRBV19	TRBJ2-5	CASRLGAGTQYF	TGTGCCAGCAGGCTGGGAGCCGGGACCCAGTACTTC
TRBD1	.	15	TRBV4-3	TRBJ2-5	CASSPSGTGGQTQYF	TGCGCCAGCAGCCCTTCAGGGACAGGGGGACAGACCCAGTACTTC
.	.	17	TRBV6-1	TRBJ2-6	CASSPRDSISGANVLTF	TGTGCCAGCAGTCCGCGGGACAGCATCTCTGGGGCCAACGTCCTGACTTTC
.	many	14	TRBV12-3/TRBV12-4	TRBJ1-1	CASSRFQGNTEAFF	TGTGCCAGCAGCCGTTTTCAGGGTAACACTGAAGCTTTCTTT
TRBD2	many	14	TRBV20-1	TRBJ2-1	CSAQGTSGYNEQFF	TGCAGTGCTCAGGGGACTAGCGGCTACAATGAGCAGTTCTTC
TRBD1	many	14	TRBV27	TRBJ1-6	CASWGTGRNSPLHF	TGTGCCAGCTGGGGGACAGGGAGGAATTCACCCCTCCACTTT
.	many	14	TRBV28	TRBJ1-1	CASRLPRSSTEAFF	TGTGCCAGCAGACTCCCCCGTTCCAGCACTGAAGCTTTCTTT
.	.	12	TRBV29-1	TRBJ2-5	CSVVLRGETQYF	TGCAGCGTTGTTCTAAGGGGAGAGACCCAGTACTTC
TRBD1	few	15	TRBV20-1	TRBJ2-7	CSARVGQGASLEQYF	TGCAGTGCTAGAGTTGGGCAGGGGGCTTCCCTCGAGCAGTACTTC
TRBD1	.	14	TRBV10-3	TRBJ2-7	CAISEPGGRDEQYF	TGTGCCATCAGTGAGCCAGGGGGAAGGGACGAGCAGTACTTC
.	many	12	TRBV15	TRBJ2-2	CATSKRTGELFF	TGTGCCACCAGCAAACGCACCGGGGAGCTGTTTTTT
TRBD1	many	17	TRBV4-1	TRBJ2-1	CASSQGRGLRSYNEQFF	TGCGCCAGCAGCCAAGGCAGGGGGCTTCGCTCCTACAATGAGCAGTTCTTC
TRBD2	many	16	TRBV20-1	TRBJ2-3	CSARESSGGQGDTQYF	TGCAGTGCTAGAGAGTCTAGCGGGGGGCAGGGAGATACGCAGTATTTT
.	few	14	TRBV29-1	TRBJ2-5	CSVRRFTGQETQYF	TGCAGCGTCCGACGGTTCACGGGCCAAGAGACCCAGTACTTC
TRBD2	few	16	TRBV20-1	TRBJ2-1	CSALGLARSSYNEQFF	TGCAGTGCTCTCGGACTAGCGCGTAGCTCCTACAATGAGCAGTTCTTC
.	few	11	TRBV9	TRBJ1-1	CASSVEDEAFF	TGTGCCAGCAGCGTAGAGGATGAAGCTTTCTTT
TRBD1	few	14	TRBV20-1	TRBJ2-3	CSASGTGTTDTQYF	TGCAGTGCTTCCGGGACAGGGACCACAGATACGCAGTATTTT
.	many	13	TRBV30	TRBJ1-2	CAWSVEAAYGYTF	TGTGCCTGGAGTGTAGAGGCTGCTTATGGCTACACCTTC
.	.	13	TRBV6-1	TRBJ2-3	CASSEGLFDTQYF	TGTGCCAGCAGTGAAGGACTATTTGATACGCAGTATTTT
.	.	15	TRBV7-2	TRBJ2-5	CASSLTPGGQETQYF	TGTGCCAGCAGCTTAACCCCCGGGGGCCAAGAGACCCAGTACTTC
.	few	15	TRBV6-5	TRBJ2-7	CASSHSTGRAYEQYF	TGTGCCAGCAGCCACTCGACCGGTAGGGCCTACGAGCAGTACTTC
.	many	15	TRBV5-6	TRBJ1-1	CASSLSGTKNTEAFF	TGTGCCAGCAGCTTATCCGGGACAAAGAACACTGAAGCTTTCTTT
.	few	16	TRBV7-2	TRBJ2-2	CASSSLGVTNTGELFF	TGTGCCAGCAGCTCCCTCGGGGTAACGAACACCGGGGAGCTGTTTTTT
.	many	17	TRBV6-1	TRBJ1-1	CASSRLSETWMNTEAFF	TGTGCCAGCAGTCGCTTAAGTGAGACCTGGATGAACACTGAAGCTTTCTTT
.	.	16	TRBV9	TRBJ1-3	CASSQGLSLSGNTIYF	TGTGCCAGCAGCCAGGGTCTTAGTCTATCTGGAAACACCATATATTTT
TRBD1	few	15	TRBV15	TRBJ2-7	CATSREFGQGYEQYF	TGTGCCACCAGCAGAGAATTTGGACAGGGATACGAGCAGTACTTC
TRBD2	.	17	TRBV28	TRBJ2-7	CASSSAKLAGRVDEQYF	TGTGCCAGCAGTTCCGCCAAGTTAGCGGGAAGAGTCGACGAGCAGTACTTC
.	.	17	TRBV10-3	TRBJ2-4	CAISESTFSPGQNIQYF	TGTGCCATCAGTGAGTCGACGTTTTCTCCAGGGCAAAACATTCAGTACTTC
.	many	15	TRBV29-1	TRBJ1-1	CSVVRPMGYRTEAFF	TGCAGCGTTGTCCGGCCGATGGGGTATCGGACTGAAGCTTTCTTT
.	.	14	TRBV19	TRBJ2-7	CATRDRGAHYEQYF	TGTGCCACCCGGGATCGGGGGGCGCACTACGAGCAGTACTTC